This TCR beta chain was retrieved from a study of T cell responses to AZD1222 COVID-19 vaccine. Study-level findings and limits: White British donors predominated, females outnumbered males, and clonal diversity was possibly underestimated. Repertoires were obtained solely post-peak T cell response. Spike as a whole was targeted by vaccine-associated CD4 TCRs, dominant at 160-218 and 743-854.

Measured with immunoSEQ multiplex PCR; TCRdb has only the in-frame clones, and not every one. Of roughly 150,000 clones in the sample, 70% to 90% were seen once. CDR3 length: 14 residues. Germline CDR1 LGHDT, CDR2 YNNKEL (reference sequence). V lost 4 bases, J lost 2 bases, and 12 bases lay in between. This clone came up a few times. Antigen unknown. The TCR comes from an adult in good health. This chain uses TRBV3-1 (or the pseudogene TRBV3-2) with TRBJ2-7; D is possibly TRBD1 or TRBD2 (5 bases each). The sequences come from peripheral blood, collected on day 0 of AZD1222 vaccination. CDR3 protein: CASSPSRGPYEQYF. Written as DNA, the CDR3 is TGTGCCAGCAGCCCCTCGAGGGGACCCTACGAGCAGTACTTC.